Sequencing of this TCR beta chain was carried out in a study of a mutant IDH1 vaccine in newly diagnosed glioma. Here immunoSEQ multiplex PCR was the method, and the copy in TCRdb shows in-frame clones only, minus some. The sample yields 75,000 to 80,000 clones, roughly 91% seen once. As concerns this clone: No antigen is known for it.

The time point was: week 5, during vaccination. Every single dose of the vaccine, 300 ug of mutant IDH1 20-mer peptide, came with topical imiquimod. This receptor was identified in a woman aged 45-60 years with glioma. The material sequenced was PBMCs, taken from a glioma patient whose treatment included an IDH1 peptide vaccine.

This chain's CDR3 is CATKLPGHRSYNEQFF. Here the CDR3 DNA reads TGTGCCACCAAACTCCCGGGACATCGCTCCTACAATGAGCAGTTCTTC. The V and J genes are TRBV28 and TRBJ2-1, with D possibly TRBD1 on 6 matching bases. There are 16 residues in the CDR3. The V gene's germline CDR1 is MDHEN and CDR2 SYDVKM. V dropped 10 bases and J dropped 0 bases, with 19 bases sitting between them.